This TCR beta chain was sequenced for a study of CD8 T cells in Susac syndrome. Reverse transcription of roughly 0.5 to 1 ug RNA was carried out with random hexamers. Amplification of TCR beta CDR3 spanned 54 Vbeta and 13 Jbeta via immunoSEQ multiplex PCR. TCRdb called the immunoSEQ multiplex PCR reads again in MiXCR, with one record for every CDR3 protein. The table shows approximately 200,000 distinct CDR3 sequences, with nearly 95% occurring only once. The CDR3 covers 15 residues. V was cut by 6 bases and J by 2 bases, with 14 bases left in between. Germline loops: CDR1 KGHSH, CDR2 LQKENI. CD8+ and CD4+ T cells from blood underwent TCR beta sequencing. The multiple sclerosis control cohort comprised treatment-naive individuals presenting with stable or active relapsing-remitting disease. The authors negatively isolated CD8+ and CD4+ T cells and FACS-enriched TEMRA cells.

The clonotype comes from a human donor with multiple sclerosis. Sequences were obtained from CD4+ T cells from PBMCs. J is TRBJ2-1 and V is TRBV18; a possible D gene is TRBD2 (5 bases). The CDR3 coding sequence is TGTGCCAGCTCCTCTCTTGCCGGGGCCTACAATGAGCAGTTCTTC. Translation: CASSSLAGAYNEQFF.